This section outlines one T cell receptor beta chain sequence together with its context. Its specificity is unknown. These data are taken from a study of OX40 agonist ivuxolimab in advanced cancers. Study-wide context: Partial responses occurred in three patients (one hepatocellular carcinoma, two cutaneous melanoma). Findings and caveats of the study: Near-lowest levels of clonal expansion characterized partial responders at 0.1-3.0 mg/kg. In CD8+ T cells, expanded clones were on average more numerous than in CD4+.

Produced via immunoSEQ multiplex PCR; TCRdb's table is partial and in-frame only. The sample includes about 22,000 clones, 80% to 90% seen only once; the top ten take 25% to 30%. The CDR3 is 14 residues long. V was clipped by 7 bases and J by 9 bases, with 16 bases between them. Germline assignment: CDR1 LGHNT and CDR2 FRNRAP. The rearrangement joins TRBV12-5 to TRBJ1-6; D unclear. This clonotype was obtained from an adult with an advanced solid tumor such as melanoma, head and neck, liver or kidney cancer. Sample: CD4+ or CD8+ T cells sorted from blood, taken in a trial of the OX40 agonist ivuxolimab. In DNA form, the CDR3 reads TGTGCTAGTGCCTTAGGAATCACGGGTTCACCCCTCCACTTT. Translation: CASALGITGSPLHF.